This TCR beta chain was sequenced in a study of cytomegalovirus exposure and HLA in healthy donors. Assay used: immunoSEQ multiplex PCR; TCRdb lists only in-frame clones, some missing. The sample holds fewer than 85,000 clones; about 95% are singletons and the top ten take 0.55% to 0.65%. Points from the study as a whole: Across donors, most TCRs were seen rarely, yet some public ones were widespread. Cytomegalovirus status, reportedly, was diagnosed with high specificity and sensitivity by the classifier.

Among the 110 or so subjects of the validation cohort, separate from the approximately 660-subject first cohort, were the donors. As regards this clone: Its target is not known.

V gave up 2 bases and J gave up 4 bases, with 17 bases separating them. Germline CDR1 is SGHTA and CDR2 is FQGNSA. This CDR3 has 16 residues. The chain carries TRBV7-2 and TRBJ2-5; possibly TRBD1 for D (5 bases). The sample comprised PBMCs. This TCR was sampled from a woman between 18 and 29 years old in good health and CMV-seronegative. The CDR3 coding sequence is TGTGCCAGCAGCTTAAGGCAGGGCGTTTGGGGAGAGACCCAGTACTTC. Translating gives CASSLRQGVWGETQYF.